This T cell receptor (beta chain) was sequenced during a study of T cell repertoires in cytomegalovirus infection. V lost 0 bases and J 9 bases, leaving 22 bases between the germline ends. The CDR3 loop spans 17 amino acids. In germline, CDR1 is LGHDT, CDR2 YNNKEL (reference sequence). This clonotype was counted only a few times. TCRdb analysed the reads with MiXCR anew, one entry per CDR3 protein. The sample includes 200,000 to 300,000 distinct CDR3 sequences, 9% to 15% of them seen just once. The sample was PBMCs. The receptor's source is a human donor in good health (CMV status not recorded). Some clones in this sample may be carry-over from other donors' samples. V and J are TRBV3-1 and TRBJ2-3; possible D gene TRBD1, 5 bases. CDR3 DNA: TGTGCCAGCAGCCAAGAAGCCGGAATCAGGGCCTCTGGCACGCAGTATTTT. Amino acid sequence: CASSQEAGIRASGTQYF.